This T cell receptor beta chain comes out of a study of shared clonotypes between healthy human individuals. TCRdb keeps only in-frame clones here, not all; method: immunoSEQ multiplex PCR. This sample has about 960,000 clones, with approximately 80% found just once. This receptor was obtained from a young man in good health. The specimen was memory CD4+ T cells sorted from blood. The sample's subset: CD45RA-negative fraction.

In nucleotides, the CDR3 is TGTGCCTGGAGTGAGGAAGGGACAGGGGGCAATGAGCAGTTCTTC. The encoded protein is CAWSEEGTGGNEQFF. J is TRBJ2-1 and V is TRBV30; TRBD1 aligns across 11 bases. V shed 1 base, J shed 6 bases, and the junction held 5 bases outside the gene matches. In germline, CDR1 is GTSNPN, CDR2 SVGIG (reference sequence). This CDR3 has 15 residues.